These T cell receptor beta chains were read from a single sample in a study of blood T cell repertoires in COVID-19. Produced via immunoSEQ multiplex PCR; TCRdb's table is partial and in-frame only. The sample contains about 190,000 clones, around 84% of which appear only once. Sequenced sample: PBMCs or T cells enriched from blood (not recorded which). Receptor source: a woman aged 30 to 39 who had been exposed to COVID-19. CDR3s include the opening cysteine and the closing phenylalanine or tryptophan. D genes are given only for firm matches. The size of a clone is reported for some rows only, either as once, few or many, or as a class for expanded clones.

cdr3_aa: CASSQDVSSNQPQHF
cdr3_nt: TGCGCCAGCAGCCAAGATGTGAGTAGCAATCAGCCCCAGCATTTT
v_call: TRBV4-3
d_call: -
clone_size: -
j_call: TRBJ1-5

cdr3_aa: CASSFGQGTQIRSPLHF
cdr3_nt: TGTGCCAGCAGCTTTGGACAGGGGACACAAATCAGATCACCCCTCCACTTT
v_call: TRBV7-9
d_call: TRBD1
clone_size: -
j_call: TRBJ1-6

cdr3_aa: CASSGGLSNQPQHF
cdr3_nt: TGTGCCAGCAGCGGGGGTCTTAGCAATCAGCCCCAGCATTTT
v_call: TRBV28
d_call: -
clone_size: -
j_call: TRBJ1-5

cdr3_aa: CASSLSQGAGELFF
cdr3_nt: TGTGCCAGCAGCTTAAGTCAGGGGGCCGGGGAGCTGTTTTTT
v_call: TRBV7-9
d_call: TRBD1
clone_size: -
j_call: TRBJ2-2

cdr3_aa: CASSLSGWGYEQYF
cdr3_nt: TGTGCCAGCAGCCTAAGCGGGTGGGGCTACGAGCAGTACTTC
v_call: TRBV27
d_call: -
clone_size: -
j_call: TRBJ2-7

cdr3_aa: CASSIYNRGTGGIWANVLTF
cdr3_nt: TGTGCCAGTAGTATATACAATCGGGGGACAGGGGGAATCTGGGCCAACGTCCTGACTTTC
v_call: TRBV19
d_call: TRBD1
clone_size: -
j_call: TRBJ2-6

cdr3_aa: CASSLAGF
cdr3_nt: TGTGCCAGCAGCCTAGCCGGCTTT
v_call: TRBV7-8
d_call: -
clone_size: -
j_call: TRBJ1-1

cdr3_aa: CASSLGPQGSGGYTF
cdr3_nt: TGTGCCAGCAGCCTAGGACCCCAGGGTTCGGGTGGCTACACCTTC
v_call: TRBV11-2
d_call: -
clone_size: -
j_call: TRBJ1-2

cdr3_aa: CASSLFSGGRETQYF
cdr3_nt: TGCGCCAGCAGCTTGTTTTCAGGGGGCCGGGAGACCCAGTACTTC
v_call: TRBV5-1
d_call: TRBD1
clone_size: -
j_call: TRBJ2-5

cdr3_aa: CASRDGQPYNEQFF
cdr3_nt: TGTGCCAGCAGGGACGGACAGCCCTACAATGAGCAGTTCTTC
v_call: TRBV6-5
d_call: -
clone_size: -
j_call: TRBJ2-1

cdr3_aa: CATSSTYGRSSTDTQYF
cdr3_nt: TGTGCCACCAGCAGTACGTACGGTCGTTCTAGCACAGATACGCAGTATTTT
v_call: TRBV15
d_call: -
clone_size: -
j_call: TRBJ2-3

cdr3_aa: CASSTDRGLNQPQHF
cdr3_nt: TGTGCCAGCAGTACGGACAGGGGGCTCAATCAGCCCCAGCATTTT
v_call: TRBV6-2/TRBV6-3
d_call: TRBD1
clone_size: few
j_call: TRBJ1-5

cdr3_aa: CASSQSLAEAFF
cdr3_nt: TGTGCCAGCAGCCAATCTTTAGCTGAAGCTTTCTTT
v_call: TRBV16
d_call: -
clone_size: -
j_call: TRBJ1-1

cdr3_aa: CASSLSGGALDNEQFF
cdr3_nt: TGTGCCAGCAGCTTAAGCGGGGGGGCATTAGATAATGAGCAGTTCTTC
v_call: TRBV11-2
d_call: TRBD2
clone_size: few
j_call: TRBJ2-1

cdr3_aa: CASSLDLQGINEKLFF
cdr3_nt: TGTGCCAGCAGCTTAGATCTACAGGGCATAAATGAAAAACTGTTTTTT
v_call: TRBV11-2
d_call: -
clone_size: -
j_call: TRBJ1-4

cdr3_aa: CASSSPGQQAFF
cdr3_nt: TGTGCCAGCAGCAGCCCGGGACAGCAAGCTTTCTTT
v_call: TRBV5-6
d_call: TRBD1
clone_size: -
j_call: TRBJ1-1

cdr3_aa: CAWSDRFGRANQPQHF
cdr3_nt: TGTGCCTGGAGTGACAGGTTTGGCCGTGCCAATCAGCCCCAGCATTTT
v_call: TRBV30
d_call: -
clone_size: once
j_call: TRBJ1-5

cdr3_aa: CASSPARGQGHEQYF
cdr3_nt: TGTGCCAGCAGTCCAGCACGGGGACAGGGGCACGAGCAGTACTTC
v_call: TRBV6-5
d_call: TRBD1
clone_size: -
j_call: TRBJ2-7

cdr3_aa: CASSLDAGTIYGYTF
cdr3_nt: TGCGCCAGCAGCTTGGACGCCGGGACTATCTATGGCTACACCTTC
v_call: TRBV5-1
d_call: -
clone_size: -
j_call: TRBJ1-2

cdr3_aa: CASRRQVSYNEQFF
cdr3_nt: TGTGCCAGCAGACGACAGGTATCCTACAATGAGCAGTTCTTC
v_call: TRBV5-5
d_call: -
clone_size: -
j_call: TRBJ2-1

cdr3_aa: CASSRMTSGDNEQFF
cdr3_nt: TGTGCCAGCAGCCGGATGACTAGCGGGGACAATGAGCAGTTCTTC
v_call: TRBV14
d_call: TRBD2
clone_size: -
j_call: TRBJ2-1

cdr3_aa: CASSEVLTGEYF
cdr3_nt: TGTGCCAGCAGTGAAGTGTTGACAGGGGAGTACTTC
v_call: TRBV2
d_call: TRBD1
clone_size: -
j_call: TRBJ2-5